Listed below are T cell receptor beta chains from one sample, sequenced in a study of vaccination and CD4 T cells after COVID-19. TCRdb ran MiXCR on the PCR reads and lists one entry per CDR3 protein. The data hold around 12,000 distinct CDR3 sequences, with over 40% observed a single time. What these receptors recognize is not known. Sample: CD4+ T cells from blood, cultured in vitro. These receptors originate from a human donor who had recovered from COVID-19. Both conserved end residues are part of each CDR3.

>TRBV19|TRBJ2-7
CASSPPGSANYYEQYF
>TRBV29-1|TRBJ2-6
CSVEDNNSGANVLTF
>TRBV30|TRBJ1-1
CAWSVPRNTEAFF
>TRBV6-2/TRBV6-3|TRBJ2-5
CASSYVIAGGLGLETQYF
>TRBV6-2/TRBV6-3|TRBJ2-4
CASSLGTSWSNIQYF
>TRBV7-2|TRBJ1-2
CASSQEASAYGYTF
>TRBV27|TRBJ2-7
CASSQRANLAISYEQYF
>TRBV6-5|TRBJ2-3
CASSLAILDTQYF
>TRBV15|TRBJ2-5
CATSRDSSLAKYF
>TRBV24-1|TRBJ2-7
CATRDTGTGRSEQYF
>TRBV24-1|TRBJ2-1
CATSDRKKTVNEQFF
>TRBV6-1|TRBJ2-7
CASRGQTNSYEQYF
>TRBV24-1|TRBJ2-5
CATSGGTETQYF
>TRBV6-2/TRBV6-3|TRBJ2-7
CASSRDSPTMNEQYF
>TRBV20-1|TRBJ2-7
CSTSGSSYEQYF
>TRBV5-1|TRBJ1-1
CASSLVQGNTEAFF
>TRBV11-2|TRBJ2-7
CASSLPFSEQYF
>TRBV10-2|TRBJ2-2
CASSKGLAGNTGELFF
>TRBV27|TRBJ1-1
CASSTTQGALFMNTEAFF
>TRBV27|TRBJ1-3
CASSLSSGNTIYF
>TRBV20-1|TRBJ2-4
CSATTATGRINIQYF
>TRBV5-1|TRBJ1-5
CASSPTGDQPQHF
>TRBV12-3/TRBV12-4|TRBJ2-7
CASSSWGQGLVGEQYF
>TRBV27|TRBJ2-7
CASSLTYDSQKYF
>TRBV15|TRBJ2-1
CATSSGTGSSYNEQFF
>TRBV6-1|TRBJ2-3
CASALQGAYDTQYF
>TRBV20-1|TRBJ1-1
CSARNRQGGNTEAFF
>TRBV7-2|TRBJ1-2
CASSLLGGKRNYGYTF
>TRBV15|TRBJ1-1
CATSRDRGMNTEAFF
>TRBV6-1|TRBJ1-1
CASTLMDSLNTEAFF
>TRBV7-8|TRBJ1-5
CASSPDGYFNQPQHF
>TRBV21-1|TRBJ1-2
CASSKCGIQSPQFYGYTF
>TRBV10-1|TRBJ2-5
CASSESRGQRHWAQYF
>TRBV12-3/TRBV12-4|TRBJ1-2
CASSPTSLVGYTF
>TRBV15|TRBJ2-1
CATSTGISGTSYNEQFF
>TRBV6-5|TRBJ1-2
CASSYRRQGGGGYTF
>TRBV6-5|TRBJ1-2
CASSYSSGVGVYGYTF
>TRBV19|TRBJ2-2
CASSMVGTGELFF
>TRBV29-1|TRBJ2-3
CSAYGQPPLSTDTQYF
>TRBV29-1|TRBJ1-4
CSVETTNEKLFF
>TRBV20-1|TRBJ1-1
CSATGFVNTEAFF
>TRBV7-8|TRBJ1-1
CASSLRTGHTEAFF